This T cell receptor (beta chain) originates from a study of beta chain features in type 1 diabetes. The germline V gene encodes CDR1 MNHEY and CDR2 SVGAGI. The CDR3 runs 14 residues. There was one heparinised blood draw per donor, averaging approximately 120 mL. Expressed TCRB transcripts were sequenced after all isolated RNA was converted to cDNA. Profiling relied on immunoSEQ multiplex PCR, and the TCRdb table lists in-frame clones only, not all of them. Of 300,000 to 350,000 clones in the sample, 7% to 9% were seen once. Concerning this clone: The antigen is not known. One end of the junction varies from germline; a read error may be responsible.

Study outcomes and limitations: Still unanswered here is whether HLA type influences TCRB rearrangement.

J is TRBJ1-2 and V is TRBV6-5; D remains ambiguous. The sample was central memory CD4+ T cells from blood. This TCR was sampled from a woman in her late teens or twenties in good health. CDR3 in DNA: TGTGCCATCAGTGAGACCAGCAGCCTCAATGGCTACACCTTC. It encodes CAISETSSLNGYTF.